These T cell receptor beta chains were read from a single sample in a study of Graves' ophthalmopathy and Graves' hyperthyroidism. MiXCR, run by TCRdb on the multiplex PCR reads, gives a single entry per CDR3 protein. The table has about 660,000 distinct CDR3 sequences, about 41% seen once. Sample: peripheral blood. Every receptor here comes from an adult man with Graves' ophthalmopathy. Each CDR3 is given with its conserved first and last residue. Each record gives: CDR3 DNA, CDR3 protein, V gene, D gene, clone size, J gene. A D gene is named only where the DNA matches it firmly. The size of a clone is reported for some rows only, either as once, few or many, or as a class for expanded clones.

DNA: TGCAGTGCTAGAGCCGGGACAGGGAATGAAAAACTGTTTTTT
CDR3: CSARAGTGNEKLFF
V: TRBV20-1
D: TRBD1
size: -
J: TRBJ1-4

DNA: TGCAGTGCCCTGCTGAACACTGAAGCTTTCTTT
CDR3: CSALLNTEAFF
V: TRBV20-1
D: -
size: many
J: TRBJ1-1

DNA: TGCGCCAGCAGCTTGGCCGAGGTAGCGGGGCTCTCCTACGAGCAGTACTTC
CDR3: CASSLAEVAGLSYEQYF
V: TRBV5-1
D: TRBD2
size: many
J: TRBJ2-7

DNA: TGTGCCATCAGTGACGGCAGGGGCGGCGTCTATGGCTACACCTTC
CDR3: CAISDGRGGVYGYTF
V: TRBV10-3
D: -
size: few
J: TRBJ1-2

DNA: TGCAGTGCTAGTCAGGCGACTCAGCCCCAGCATTTT
CDR3: CSASQATQPQHF
V: TRBV20-1
D: -
size: -
J: TRBJ1-5

DNA: TGCAGCGTTGGAGATGAAGCTTTCTTT
CDR3: CSVGDEAFF
V: TRBV29-1
D: -
size: -
J: TRBJ1-1

DNA: TGTGCCAGCAGTTACAGTGCCTACGAGCAGTACTTC
CDR3: CASSYSAYEQYF
V: TRBV6-2/TRBV6-3
D: -
size: few
J: TRBJ2-7

DNA: TGTGCCAGCAGCCAACTCTCAAATGGAGAGACCCAGTACTTC
CDR3: CASSQLSNGETQYF
V: TRBV14
D: -
size: many
J: TRBJ2-5

DNA: TGTGCCAGCAGCCTCCTATGGGCTACCTACGAGCAGTACTTC
CDR3: CASSLLWATYEQYF
V: TRBV7-9
D: -
size: few
J: TRBJ2-7

DNA: TGTGCCAGCAGTACACAGGAGTATCAGCCCCAGCATTTT
CDR3: CASSTQEYQPQHF
V: TRBV6-1
D: -
size: many
J: TRBJ1-5